This TCR beta chain was identified in a study of STAT3 mutations in large granular lymphocyte leukemia. In the case of this clone: Antigen unknown.

Profiled with immunoSEQ multiplex PCR; TCRdb holds only in-frame clones, not every one. The data show fewer than 20,000 clones, roughly 91% seen once. Study-wide points: Every T-LGLL patient had at least one immunodominant TCRbeta clonotype. Clonal expansion was inferred from samples taken at other timepoints. In several patients, dominant TCR clone burden exceeded STAT3 mutant burden, suggesting STAT3 mutation arose secondarily. Variable sampling intervals and differing treatment regimens complicated linking therapy response to TCR clonal burden changes.

The V gene's germline CDR1 is KGHSH and CDR2 LQKENI. The CDR3 spans 15 residues. J lost 7 bases, V lost 2 bases, and 9 bases had no gene match. The rearrangement links TRBV18 to TRBJ2-7; 9 nucleotides match TRBD1. The origin of this receptor is a woman in her forties or fifties with T-cell large granular lymphocyte leukemia. Some clones in this sample may be carry-over from other donors' samples. Sequenced input: peripheral blood mononuclear cells. The CDR3 is CASSPGGQGSLEQYF. CDR3 bases: TGTGCCAGCTCACCAGGGGGACAGGGCTCGTTGGAGCAGTACTTC. Supplemented by reference TRBV18 and TRBJ2-7, the full variable domain reads NAGVMQNPRHLVRRRGQEARLRCSPMKGHSHVYWYRQLPEEGLKFMVYLQKENIIDESGMPKERFSAEFPKEGPSILRIQQVVRGDSAAYFCASSPGGQGSLEQYFGPGTRLTVT.